The clone carrying this T cell receptor (beta chain) was seen many times. What it binds is unknown. The data originate from a study of vaccination effects on CD4 cells after COVID-19. ViraFEST used viral peptide pools to expand antigen-specific CD4+ T cells before sequencing. After more than 9 days in culture, the CD4+ T cells were isolated. Vaccine recipients, nucleocapsid antibody negative, had no prior SARS-CoV-2 infection. Researchers swapped half the medium for IL-2 medium on both days 3 and 7. The data were produced by immunoSEQ multiplex PCR, yet TCRdb's version contains in-frame clones alone and is incomplete. Of approximately 40,000 clones listed, 70% are singletons. The ends were cut back, 1 base at V and 1 base at J, with 10 bases in the middle. Per germline, CDR1 SGHTA and CDR2 FQGNSA. The CDR3 consists of 15 residues.

The sequence was collected from a human donor who received a COVID-19 vaccine. Sequencing used CD4+ T cells from PBMCs cultured with SARS-CoV-2 spike peptides, obtained before COVID-19 vaccination. V and J are TRBV7-2 and TRBJ1-1, with no clear D. This CDR3 is CASSLVPRPNTEAFF. Here the CDR3 DNA reads TGTGCCAGCAGCTTAGTCCCCAGGCCGAACACTGAAGCTTTCTTT.